Each of the 23 T cell receptor beta chains below was sequenced from the same sample in a study of blood T cell repertoires in COVID-19. TCRdb keeps only in-frame clones here, not all; method: immunoSEQ multiplex PCR. The sample lists approximately 100,000 clones; around 87% were seen once. The sample taken for sequencing was peripheral blood. The receptor set was obtained from a woman younger than 45 with acute or convalescent COVID-19.

The chain employs TRBV5-4 and TRBJ2-7, with 7 bases that match TRBD1. V was clipped by 5 bases and J by 1 base; unmatched bases: 6. Germline V CDR1 and CDR2: SGHNT, YYREEE (reference sequence). CDR3 length: 14 amino acids. This chain's CDR3 is CASSLGGESYEQYF. For the CDR3, the DNA is TGTGCCAGCAGTCTAGGGGGCGAGTCCTACGAGCAGTACTTC.

The rearrangement links TRBV27 to TRBJ2-1; 7 nucleotides line up with TRBD2. Germline values: CDR1 MNHEY, CDR2 SMNVEV (reference sequence). This CDR3 contains 15 residues. V shed 2 bases and J 8 bases; nucleotides not matched to a gene: 9. The chain's CDR3 is CASSLLAVVMDEQFF. The CDR3 DNA reads as TGTGCCAGCAGTTTACTAGCGGTGGTGATGGATGAGCAGTTCTTC.

A few counts support this clone. This rearrangement joins TRBV19 to TRBJ1-5, with a tentative D call TRBD1 (5 bases). This CDR3 contains 13 residues. V gave up 5 bases and J gave up 4 bases, with 9 bases separating them. Germline-derived CDR1 and CDR2 are LNHDA and SQIVND (reference sequence). The CDR3 reads CASSGTANQPQHF. For the CDR3, the DNA is TGTGCCAGTAGTGGGACTGCAAATCAGCCCCAGCATTTT.

This chain joins TRBV5-1 and TRBJ2-3; the match to TRBD1 covers 7 bases. After removal of 3 bases from V and 0 bases from J, the junction contained 4 bases not matched to a gene. Germline-derived CDR1 and CDR2 are SGHRS and YFSETQ. The CDR3 contains 15 residues. The CDR3 protein is CASSSGQTSTDTQYF. The CDR3 nucleotides are TGCGCCAGCAGCTCGGGACAGACGAGCACAGATACGCAGTATTTT. Combining the CDR3 with reference TRBV5-1 and TRBJ2-3 gives the whole variable domain KAGVTQTPRYLIKTRGQQVTLSCSPISGHRSVSWYQQTPGQGLQFLFEYFSETQRNKGNFPGRFSGRQFSNSRSEMNVSTLELGDSALYLCASSSGQTSTDTQYFGPGTRLTVL.

The gene calls are TRBV2 and TRBJ1-1; 10 bases align to TRBD1. Germline trimming cut 3 bases from V and 9 bases from J; bases unmatched to any gene: 4. The CDR3 runs to 13 residues. Germline loops: CDR1 SNHLY, CDR2 FYNNEI. The CDR3 sequence: CASSDRTGGKAFF. CDR3 sequence (DNA): TGTGCCAGCAGTGATAGGACAGGGGGTAAAGCTTTCTTT. The variable domain in full, completed from reference TRBV2 and TRBJ1-1, reads EPEVTQTPSHQVTQMGQEVILRCVPISNHLYFYWYRQILGQKVEFLVSFYNNEISEKSEIFDDQFSVERPDGSNFTLKIRSTKLEDSAMYFCASSDRTGGKAFFGQGTRLTVV.

The V call is TRBV29-1, the J call TRBJ2-7; TRBD1 matches 9 bases. Per the germline V gene, CDR1 is SQVTM and CDR2 is ANQGSEA. The CDR3 is 13 residues long. Trimming cost V 5 bases and J 6 bases; bases outside gene matches: 8. The CDR3 DNA is TGCAGCGTTTCGGGACAGGGAATCACCGAGCAGTACTTC. This translates into CSVSGQGITEQYF.

The chain recombines TRBV28 with TRBJ2-7; 9 bases agree with TRBD1. CDR1 and CDR2 from the germline V gene are MDHEN and SYDVKM. V lost 4 bases, J lost 0 bases, and 4 bases stayed unmatched. The CDR3 totals 15 residues. The CDR3 sequence is CASSSMDRGSYEQYF. As DNA, the CDR3 is TGTGCCAGCAGTTCCATGGACAGGGGCTCCTACGAGCAGTACTTC.

This clone was found a few times. The rearrangement links TRBV7-8 to TRBJ1-1; TRBD1 agrees at 10 bases. This CDR3 is 14 amino acids long. Germline CDR1 SGHVS, CDR2 FQNEAQ. J gave up 4 bases and V 3 bases, and 2 bases lay outside the gene matches. CDR3 sequence (DNA): TGTGCCAGCAGCTTCCGGGACAGGGGCACTGAAGCTTTCTTT. Its translation is CASSFRDRGTEAFF. The whole variable domain, filled in from reference TRBV7-8 and TRBJ1-1, reads GAGVSQSPRYKVAKRGQDVALRCDPISGHVSLFWYQQALGQGPEFLTYFQNEAQLDKSGLPSDRFFAERPEGSVSTLKIQRTQQEDSAVYLCASSFRDRGTEAFFGQGTRLTVV.

In this sample, this clone turned up a few times. This rearrangement joins TRBV23-1 to TRBJ2-7, with 11 bases identical to TRBD1. TRBV23-1 is identified as an open reading frame with a role that is uncertain. Trimming removed 3 bases from V and 3 bases from J; junction bases left unmatched: 7. The CDR3 spans 16 residues. The CDR3 sequence is CASSHIGQGAIYEQYF. CDR3 in DNA: TGCGCCAGCAGTCACATCGGACAGGGGGCAATCTACGAGCAGTACTTC.

V usage is TRBV3-1 (or the pseudogene TRBV3-2) and J usage is TRBJ1-2; 7 bases align to TRBD1. Trimming took 4 bases from V and 6 from J; bases not matched to a gene: 11. Germline CDR1 LGHDT, CDR2 YNNKEL (reference sequence). This CDR3 comprises 15 residues. In nucleotides, the CDR3 is TGTGCCAGCAGCCCTGACCCGACAGGGAGGAATGGCTACACCTTC. This sequence encodes CASSPDPTGRNGYTF.

V usage is TRBV5-1 and J usage is TRBJ2-5, with 7 bases lining up with TRBD2. Germline V gene lookup returns CDR1 SGHRS and CDR2 YFSETQ. This CDR3 is built from 14 residues. V gave up 3 bases and J gave up 3 bases; unmatched junction bases: 5. Here the CDR3 reads CASSSLAGEETQYF. For the CDR3, the DNA is TGCGCCAGCAGCTCGCTGGCGGGGGAAGAGACCCAGTACTTC.

This clone was counted a single time. V and J are TRBV28 and TRBJ1-1; TRBD1 aligns across 7 bases. This CDR3 contains 13 residues. V was pared by 8 bases and J by 5 bases, with 8 bases of the junction left unmatched. The germline V gene encodes CDR1 MDHEN and CDR2 SYDVKM. CDR3 bases: TGTGCCAGCGGGCCCTTCAGGGGGACTGAAGCTTTCTTT. Translated, it gives CASGPFRGTEAFF.

The chain combines TRBV12-3 or TRBV12-4 with TRBJ2-1; D is perhaps TRBD1 (5 bases). The length of the CDR3 is 13 residues. The V end lost 6 bases, the J end lost 1 base, and 7 bases lay between the germline ends. The CDR3 loop is CASSQGSYNEQFF. The CDR3 DNA reads TGTGCCAGCAGCCAGGGATCCTACAATGAGCAGTTCTTC.

This clone was seen only a few times. This rearrangement joins TRBV5-1 to TRBJ2-2, with a weak D call TRBD2 (5 bases). The germline CDR1 and CDR2 sequences are SGHRS and YFSETQ. V was cut by 4 bases and J by 4 bases, with 14 bases left in between. CDR3 length: 15 amino acids. The CDR3 DNA reads as TGCGCCAGCAGCCGAGGGTTCCCGGGCACCGGGGAGCTGTTTTTT. Its protein product is CASSRGFPGTGELFF.

The V and J genes are TRBV12-3 or TRBV12-4 and TRBJ1-3; no definite D call. Trimming stripped 3 bases from V and 0 bases from J, with 3 bases between. The CDR3 is 13 amino acids. The CDR3 protein is CASSFSSGNTIYF. CDR3 DNA sequence: TGTGCCAGCAGTTTCTCCTCTGGAAACACCATATATTTT.

This chain uses TRBV18 with TRBJ2-3; D is perhaps TRBD2 (6 bases). The V end was cut by 2 bases, the J end by 3 bases, with 12 bases between. This CDR3 has 15 residues. The germline CDR1 and CDR2 sequences are KGHSH and LQKENI. The CDR3 DNA reads TGTGCCAGCTCACCAGAAGGGAGGCAGACAGATACGCAGTATTTT. Its protein product is CASSPEGRQTDTQYF.

This clone appeared a single time. The genes are TRBV5-1 and TRBJ2-1; D not resolved. V shed 7 bases and J shed 8 bases, with 4 bases lying between them. The CDR3 extends over 9 amino acids. Germline lookup yields CDR1 SGHRS and CDR2 YFSETQ. The CDR3: CASGDEQFF. CDR3 DNA: TGCGCCAGCGGAGATGAGCAGTTCTTC.

The V call is TRBV27, the J call TRBJ1-5, with TRBD1 identical over 8 bases. This CDR3 contains 16 residues. V lost 6 bases and J lost 2; bases outside the gene matches: 9. CDR1 is MNHEY, CDR2 SMNVEV, per germline (reference sequence). In DNA form, the CDR3 reads TGTGCCAGCAGCTCCTCAGGGGGCCGGGGCAATCAGCCCCAGCATTTT. Its translation is CASSSSGGRGNQPQHF.

The J gene is TRBJ1-6, the V gene TRBV2; weak D call: TRBD1 (6 bases). This CDR3 spans 13 amino acids. V lost 4 bases, J lost 8 bases, and 9 bases lay in between. Germline V lookup: CDR1 SNHLY, CDR2 FYNNEI. CDR3 protein: CASSGTVHSPLHF. In DNA form, the CDR3 reads TGTGCCAGCAGTGGGACAGTTCATTCACCCCTCCACTTT.

CDR3 residues: CAWSVPTTSSYNSPLHF. In DNA form, the CDR3 reads TGTGCCTGGAGTGTACCGACAACGAGCTCCTATAATTCACCCCTCCACTTT. V usage is TRBV30 and J usage is TRBJ1-6; no reliable D call. Germline CDR1 and CDR2: GTSNPN and SVGIG (reference sequence). The CDR3 spans 17 residues. V was trimmed by 0 bases and J by 0 bases, leaving 12 bases between them.

This clone was recorded a few times. J is TRBJ1-3 and V is TRBV6-6; D possibly corresponds to TRBD1 (6 bases). Trimming took 0 bases from V and 7 from J, leaving 10 bases between them. This CDR3 is built from 14 residues. Germline V lookup: CDR1 MNHNY, CDR2 SVGAGI (reference sequence). CDR3 bases: TGTGCCAGCAGTTACTCTGGGACATTTAACACCATATATTTT. Translation gives CASSYSGTFNTIYF.

This clone was counted once. This rearrangement joins TRBV29-1 to TRBJ2-5; TRBD2 matches at 7 bases. Trimming took 3 bases from V and 3 from J; bases not matched to a gene: 4. The length of the CDR3 is 13 residues. In germline, CDR1 is SQVTM, CDR2 ANQGSEA. CDR3 protein: CSVEGEGKETQYF. As DNA, the CDR3 is TGCAGCGTTGAGGGGGAGGGGAAAGAGACCCAGTACTTC.

The chain is built from TRBV2 and TRBJ1-5, with D tentatively TRBD1 (6 bases). This CDR3 is 16 amino acids long. Germline CDR1 SNHLY, CDR2 FYNNEI. Trimming stripped 4 bases from V and 0 bases from J, with 13 bases between. DNA for the CDR3: TGTGCCAGCAGTGCGGGACATGTGGCTAGCAATCAGCCCCAGCATTTT. This encodes CASSAGHVASNQPQHF.